This TCR beta chain was recovered during a study of spatial heterogeneity in lung cancer. Time point denoted: sample taken at primary tumor resection. Unsorted whole RNA samples from tumor, nontumor lung or frozen PBMC were sequenced. V was clipped by 1 base and J by 6 bases, with 14 bases between them. Germline lookup yields CDR1 LGHNA and CDR2 YNFKEQ. The length of the CDR3 is 15 residues. Notes on the study in general: The study found that expanded intratumoral alpha and beta TCR counts tracked tumor mutation counts.

This clonotype was seen repeatedly, ten times or more. Antigen unknown. The library was built for alpha chains, so this beta chain is an off-target read and its size means little. TCRdb reprocessed the 5' RACE reads with MiXCR, giving one entry per CDR3 protein. Here the sample spans under 15,000 distinct CDR3 sequences, 5.6% being singletons. This receptor was taken from a female donor with early-stage non-small cell lung cancer. The sample here was lung tumor tissue, taken at surgery. This rearrangement joins TRBV4-2 to TRBJ2-3, with D possibly matching TRBD1 (6 bases). The CDR3 region is CASSQVDRLGDTQYF. DNA for the CDR3: TGTGCCAGCAGCCAAGTAGACAGGCTTGGGGATACGCAGTATTTT.